Each of the 17 T cell receptor beta chains below was sequenced from the same sample in a study of CD8+ T cells in alopecia areata. RNA was isolated and reverse transcribed to cDNA, the sequencing template. TCRdb's copy holds only in-frame clones and misses some; the assay was immunoSEQ multiplex PCR. Of over 150,000 clones listed, approximately 53% were seen once; the top ten hold 11%. Treatment in this sample: oral pan-JAK inhibitor, 5-10 mg twice daily. Sequenced material: CD8+ T cells sorted from blood, taken at week 24, from a patient treated with tofacitinib. These receptors came from a human donor with alopecia areata.

This clone has only a few counts. The junction shows a germline mismatch at one end, possibly a read error. The chain links TRBV6-5 to TRBJ2-1, with D hard to call. Looked up from germline, CDR1 is MNHEY and CDR2 is SVGAGI. There are 12 residues in the CDR3. CDR3 amino acids: CASSYGGVQQIF. In DNA, the CDR3 is TGTGCCAGCAGTTACGGTGGCGTCCAGCAGATCTTC.

In its sample, this clone was seen once. The chain links TRBV10-3 to TRBJ1-2, with a possible D match to TRBD1 (5 bases). Germline lookup yields CDR1 ENHRY and CDR2 SYGVKD. Trimming stripped 0 bases from V and 3 bases from J, with 11 bases between. The length of the CDR3 is 15 residues. CDR3 DNA: TGTGCCATCAGTGAGTCCCCTGGGGGGGACTATGGCTACACCTTC. It encodes CAISESPGGDYGYTF.

This clone was detected a few times. The chain uses TRBV27 and TRBJ1-4; D might be TRBD1 (5 bases). With 4 bases removed from V and 8 bases from J, the gap between germline ends came to 17 bases. Germline assignment: CDR1 MNHEY and CDR2 SMNVEV (reference sequence). The CDR3 extends over 15 amino acids. In nucleotides, the CDR3 is TGTGCCAGCAGTTCCCTAGGGCAGGGTAGAGAAAAACTGTTTTTT. Its translation: CASSSLGQGREKLFF.

A note on this clone: This specimen includes other DNA sequences encoding the same CDR3. The genes are TRBV9 and TRBJ2-3; 7 bases match TRBD2. The V and J ends lost 0 bases and 0 bases, in that order; junction bases with no gene match: 1. The CDR3 is 15 amino acids. The germline gives CDR1 SGDLS, CDR2 YYNGEE. The CDR3 DNA reads TGTGCCAGCAGCGTAGGGCGGGGGAGCACAGATACGCAGTATTTT. Its translation is CASSVGRGSTDTQYF.

The chain joins TRBV11-2 to TRBJ2-2; the D gene is possibly TRBD1 (5 bases). V dropped 3 bases and J dropped 6 bases, with 8 bases sitting between them. This CDR3 is 13 amino acids long. Germline V lookup: CDR1 SGHAT, CDR2 FQNNGV. This CDR3 reads CASSFAGSGELFF. The CDR3 DNA sequence: TGTGCCAGCAGCTTCGCAGGGTCCGGGGAGCTGTTTTTT.

This clone has more than one count but fewer than ten. The rearrangement uses TRBV29-1 and TRBJ1-1; 8 bases match TRBD1. CDR1 and CDR2 from the germline V gene are SQVTM and ANQGSEA. J was trimmed by 3 bases and V by 3 bases; bases with no gene match: 3. The CDR3 loop spans 13 amino acids. DNA for the CDR3: TGCAGCGTTGAGGGACAGGCGGACACTGAAGCTTTCTTT. It codes for CSVEGQADTEAFF.

V is TRBV25-1 and J is TRBJ1-3; no firm D call. Germline CDR1 MGHDK, CDR2 SYGVNS. The CDR3 consists of 13 residues. V gave up 9 bases and J gave up 4 bases, with 13 bases separating them. As DNA, the CDR3 is TGTGCCAGTCCCAGGCCCTGGGGAAACACCATATATTTT. It translates to CASPRPWGNTIYF.

The V gene is TRBV29-1, the J gene TRBJ2-7; either TRBD1 or TRBD2 may supply D (5 bases each). Between the trimmed V and J ends, which lost 5 bases and 1 base, there was a span of 12 bases. The CDR3 is made up of 13 amino acids. Germline loops: CDR1 SQVTM, CDR2 ANQGSEA. The CDR3 DNA reads TGCAGCGTTCTCGGGACGGCATCCTACGAGCAGTACTTC. This encodes CSVLGTASYEQYF.

The chain employs TRBV7-6 and TRBJ2-3, with D unresolved. The germline V gene has CDR1 SGHVS and CDR2 FNYEAQ. Trimming removed 5 bases at V and 2 bases at J, with 14 bases between. There are 15 residues in the CDR3. CDR3 loop: CASSDLVDHTDTQYF. In DNA form, the CDR3 reads TGTGCCAGCAGCGACCTAGTGGATCACACAGATACGCAGTATTTT.

This clone was counted a few times. The chain recombines TRBV7-9 with TRBJ1-1; TRBD1 matches 8 bases. The CDR3 covers 15 residues. V shed 5 bases, J shed 1 base, and the junction held 6 bases outside the gene matches. CDR1 and CDR2 (germline): SEHNR, FQNEAQ (reference sequence). For the CDR3, the DNA is TGTGCCAGCAGCGGAATCGGACAGGGGAACACTGAAGCTTTCTTT. It codes for CASSGIGQGNTEAFF.

This clone was seen only a few times. The CDR3 region is CASSEFGQDVPNTGELFF. In nucleotides, the CDR3 is TGTGCCAGCAGTGAATTCGGACAGGACGTACCGAACACCGGGGAGCTGTTTTTT. This chain links TRBV25-1 with TRBJ2-2; 7 bases match TRBD1. The V gene end was trimmed by 1 base and the J gene end by 0 bases; junction bases not matched to a gene: 8. Per germline, CDR1 MGHDK and CDR2 SYGVNS. This CDR3 contains 18 residues.

This clone was seen only once. This chain connects TRBV6-5 to TRBJ1-4; the D gene is possibly TRBD1 (5 bases). Trimming left V 0 bases short and J 7 bases short, with 15 bases between. The V gene's germline CDR1 is MNHEY and CDR2 SVGAGI. CDR3 size: 16 residues. The CDR3 region is CASSYSSGEVTEKLFF. The CDR3 DNA reads TGTGCCAGCAGTTACTCATCGGGGGAGGTTACTGAAAAACTGTTTTTT.

CDR3 residues: CASSQQGGEYGYTF. CDR3 DNA: TGTGCCAGCAGCCAACAGGGGGGAGAATATGGCTACACCTTC. The rearrangement links TRBV6-5 to TRBJ1-2; 8 nucleotides align to TRBD1. The germline V gene has CDR1 MNHEY and CDR2 SVGAGI. The CDR3 totals 14 residues. The V and J ends lost 6 bases and 5 bases, in that order; junction bases with no gene match: 8.

This clone has a handful of counts. The V call is TRBV9, the J call TRBJ2-2; 11 nucleotides match TRBD2. V was clipped by 3 bases and J by 2 bases; unmatched bases: 3. CDR1 and CDR2 from the germline V gene are SGDLS and YYNGEE. CDR3 size: 16 residues. The CDR3 region is CASSGSGGDNTGELFF. CDR3 nucleotide sequence: TGTGCCAGCAGCGGTAGCGGGGGGGATAACACCGGGGAGCTGTTTTTT. Variable domain in full (rest from reference TRBV9 and TRBJ2-2): DSGVTQTPKHLITATGQRVTLRCSPRSGDLSVYWYQQSLDQGLQFLIQYYNGEERAKGNILERFSAQQFPDLHSELNLSSLELGDSALYFCASSGSGGDNTGELFFGEGSRLTVL.

The CDR3 loop is CSVVQASGEKLFF. The DNA for the CDR3 is TGCAGCGTTGTTCAGGCTTCTGGTGAAAAACTGTTTTTT. This chain uses TRBV29-1 with TRBJ1-4; D gene ambiguous. Trimming stripped 4 bases from V and 7 bases from J, with 13 bases between. In germline, CDR1 is SQVTM, CDR2 ANQGSEA. This CDR3 is built from 13 residues.

This clone was found many times. Other nucleotide sequences in the sample specify the same CDR3. CDR3 in amino acids: CASSGDTYEQYF. The CDR3 region has the DNA TGTGCCAGCAGCGGGGACACGTACGAGCAGTACTTC. The rearrangement joins TRBV9 to TRBJ2-7; perhaps TRBD1 as D (6 bases). This CDR3 contains 12 residues. CDR1 SGDLS and CDR2 YYNGEE come from the germline V gene. V gave up 3 bases and J gave up 4 bases, with 8 bases separating them.

The CDR3 nucleotides read TGTGCCAGCAGCCCACGACGGAACAATGAGCAGTTCTTC. This translates into CASSPRRNNEQFF. The V gene is TRBV7-9, the J gene TRBJ2-1; D is unclear. V lost 5 bases and J lost 5, with 10 bases in between. Looked up from germline, CDR1 is SEHNR and CDR2 is FQNEAQ (reference sequence). CDR3 length equals 13 residues. The full variable domain, in which reference TRBV7-9 and TRBJ2-1 provide the parts outside the CDR3, is DTGVSQNPRHKITKRGQNVTFRCDPISEHNRLYWYRQTLGQGPEFLTYFQNEAQLEKSRLLSDRFSAERPKGSFSTLEIQRTEQGDSAMYLCASSPRRNNEQFFGPGTRLTVL.